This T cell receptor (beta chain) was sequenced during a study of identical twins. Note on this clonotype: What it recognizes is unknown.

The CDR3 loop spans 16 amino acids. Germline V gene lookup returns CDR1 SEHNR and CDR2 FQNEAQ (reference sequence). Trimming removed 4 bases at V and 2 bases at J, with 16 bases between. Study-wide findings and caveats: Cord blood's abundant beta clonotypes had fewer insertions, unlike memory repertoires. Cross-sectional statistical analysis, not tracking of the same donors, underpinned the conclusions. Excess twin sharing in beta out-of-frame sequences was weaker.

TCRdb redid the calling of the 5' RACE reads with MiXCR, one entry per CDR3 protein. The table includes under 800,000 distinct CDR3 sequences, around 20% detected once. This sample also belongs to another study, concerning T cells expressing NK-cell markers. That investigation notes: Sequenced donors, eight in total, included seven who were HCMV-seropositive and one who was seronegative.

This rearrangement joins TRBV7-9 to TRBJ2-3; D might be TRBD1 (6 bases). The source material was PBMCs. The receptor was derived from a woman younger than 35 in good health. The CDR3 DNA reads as TGTGCCAGCAGCTCGCAGGGGAGCGGATTCACAGATACGCAGTATTTT. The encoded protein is CASSSQGSGFTDTQYF.